These 20 T cell receptor beta chains came from one sample sequenced in a study of blood T cell repertoires in COVID-19. Profiling relied on immunoSEQ multiplex PCR, and the TCRdb table lists in-frame clones only, not all of them. The data show 90,000 to 150,000 clones, approximately 80% seen once. The sample consisted of peripheral blood. These receptors all stem from a man between 45 and 60 years old with acute or convalescent COVID-19.

The chain joins TRBV5-1 to TRBJ2-1, with TRBD2 matching over 8 bases. The CDR3 runs to 17 residues. J was trimmed by 4 bases and V by 4 bases; bases with no gene match: 13. Germline values: CDR1 SGHRS, CDR2 YFSETQ. CDR3 DNA sequence: TGCGCCAGCAGCCCACTTAGCGGGAATACCATATACAATGAGCAGTTCTTC. As protein: CASSPLSGNTIYNEQFF. The variable domain in full, with the rest retrieved from reference TRBV5-1 and TRBJ2-1, is KAGVTQTPRYLIKTRGQQVTLSCSPISGHRSVSWYQQTPGQGLQFLFEYFSETQRNKGNFPGRFSGRQFSNSRSEMNVSTLELGDSALYLCASSPLSGNTIYNEQFFGPGTRLTVL.

This chain uses TRBV13 with TRBJ1-1; D not resolved. Trimming cost V 5 bases and J 1 base, with 5 bases left between them. Germline CDR1 and CDR2: PRHDT and FYEKMQ (reference sequence). The CDR3 runs to 12 residues. The CDR3 coding sequence is TGTGCCAGCAGCCTCAGGAACACTGAAGCTTTCTTT. It translates to CASSLRNTEAFF.

A word on this clone: The germline gene is not matched at one end of the junction; a read error may be the cause. The chain is built from TRBV2 and TRBJ1-5, with 8 nucleotides matching TRBD1. There are 16 residues in the CDR3. Germline V gene lookup returns CDR1 SNHLY and CDR2 FYNNEI. This CDR3 is CASREDRGRPNQPQHF. CDR3 coding DNA: TGTGCCAGCAGGGAAGACAGGGGACGCCCCAATCAGCCCCAGCATTTT.

The chain joins TRBV5-4 to TRBJ2-2; D is possibly TRBD1 (6 bases). V was shortened by 3 bases and J by 1 base, with 19 bases between the two germline ends. This CDR3 contains 18 residues. Germline CDR1 is SGHNT and CDR2 is YYREEE (reference sequence). CDR3 sequence reads: CASSSIWSGTMNTGELFF. The CDR3 DNA reads TGTGCCAGCAGCTCAATTTGGTCCGGGACAATGAACACCGGGGAGCTGTTTTTT.

Regarding this clone: The sample contains more than one DNA sequence encoding this CDR3. The rearrangement links TRBV5-5 to TRBJ2-7; D is ambiguous. Trimming removed 0 bases from V and 3 bases from J, with 10 bases in between. The CDR3 extends over 14 amino acids. Germline V gene data show CDR1 as SGHKS and CDR2 as YYEKEE (reference sequence). This CDR3 is CASSLGQANYEQYF. CDR3 nucleotides: TGTGCCAGCAGCTTGGGCCAGGCCAACTACGAGCAGTACTTC.

The chain carries TRBV23-1 and TRBJ2-2; D is uncertain. TRBV23-1 is designated an ORF whose function remains uncertain. The CDR3 has 14 amino acids. V lost 8 bases and J lost 8, with 18 bases in between. CDR3 region: CASSRVPRMGELFF. The DNA of the CDR3 is TGCGCCAGCTCACGCGTCCCGCGTATGGGGGAGCTGTTTTTT.

V usage is TRBV7-9 and J usage is TRBJ1-1, with unresolved D. CDR3 length: 13 amino acids. Per the germline V gene, CDR1 is SEHNR and CDR2 is FQNEAQ (reference sequence). The V and J ends lost 1 base and 3 bases respectively, with 6 bases between them. As DNA, the CDR3 is TGTGCCAGCAGCTTAGGTCAGTACACTGAAGCTTTCTTT. It specifies CASSLGQYTEAFF.

This chain joins TRBV15 and TRBJ2-1; 9 positions match TRBD1. The CDR3 runs to 15 residues. Trimming cost V 3 bases and J 8 bases; bases outside gene matches: 8. Germline V gene data show CDR1 as LNHNV and CDR2 as YYDKDF (reference sequence). The CDR3 region is CATSSGQGSMDEQFF. As DNA, the CDR3 is TGTGCCACCAGCAGTGGACAGGGGAGTATGGATGAGCAGTTCTTC.

V is TRBV11-2 and J is TRBJ2-1; the D gene is possibly TRBD1 (5 bases). The V gene's germline CDR1 is SGHAT and CDR2 FQNNGV. The CDR3 sequence is 15 residues long. Trimming stripped 1 base from V and 5 bases from J, with 12 bases between. CDR3 region: CASSLGVGANNEQFF. The CDR3 DNA reads TGTGCCAGCAGCTTAGGGGTAGGGGCAAACAATGAGCAGTTCTTC. Filled out from reference TRBV11-2 and TRBJ2-1, the complete variable domain reads EAGVAQSPRYKIIEKRQSVAFWCNPISGHATLYWYQQILGQGPKLLIQFQNNGVVDDSQLPKDRFSAERLKGVDSTLKIQPAKLEDSAVYLCASSLGVGANNEQFFGPGTRLTVL.

The chain recombines TRBV15 with TRBJ1-3; the D is unclear. This CDR3 is 15 amino acids long. CDR1 and CDR2 (germline): LNHNV, YYDKDF (reference sequence). Trimming took off 5 bases at V and 0 bases at J, with 11 bases between the two ends. The CDR3 loop is CATSLGLFSGNTIYF. The CDR3 DNA reads TGTGCCACCAGCCTAGGACTGTTCTCTGGAAACACCATATATTTT.

This clone appeared a single time. The chain couples TRBV28 to TRBJ1-5; 7 nucleotides match TRBD1. This CDR3 region has 16 residues. Germline CDR1 is MDHEN and CDR2 is SYDVKM. Losses at the gene ends were 5 bases for V and 3 bases for J; bases not matched to a gene: 10. CDR3 DNA: TGTGCCAGCAGTCCCCTCGCCGGGACAGACAATCAGCCCCAGCATTTT. As protein: CASSPLAGTDNQPQHF.

The CDR3 DNA follows: TGTGCCAGCAGTTCCGGGACACAAAGCGGCTATGGCTACACCTTC. It translates to CASSSGTQSGYGYTF. The V and J genes are TRBV6-5 and TRBJ1-2, with D possibly being TRBD1 (6 bases). The CDR3 runs to 15 residues. The V end was cut by 4 bases, the J end by 4 bases, with 16 bases between. Germline loops: CDR1 MNHEY, CDR2 SVGAGI.

For the CDR3, the DNA is TGTGCCAGCAGTTTATGGGGAATCGGACAGGCTAGATCTGGAAACACCATATATTTT. Encoded protein: CASSLWGIGQARSGNTIYF. The V gene is TRBV28, the J gene TRBJ1-3; 7 nucleotides agree with TRBD1. V lost 0 bases, J lost 1 base, and 12 bases stayed unmatched. Germline V lookup: CDR1 MDHEN, CDR2 SYDVKM. The CDR3 is made up of 19 amino acids.

The chain has TRBV6-6 and TRBJ1-1; 10 bases fit TRBD1. CDR3 length: 16 residues. After removal of 6 bases from V and 3 bases from J, the junction contained 10 bases not matched to a gene. Per the germline V gene, CDR1 is MNHNY and CDR2 is SVGAGI (reference sequence). The CDR3 reads CASSYHAGTGDTEAFF. CDR3 coding DNA: TGTGCCAGCAGCTATCATGCCGGGACAGGGGACACTGAAGCTTTCTTT.

The chain uses TRBV2 and TRBJ1-6, with D unclear. Germline values: CDR1 SNHLY, CDR2 FYNNEI. Deletions cut 7 bases from V and 6 bases from J, with 13 bases between. The CDR3 spans 14 residues. The CDR3 here is CASTRIFFNSPLHF. Written as DNA, the CDR3 is TGTGCCAGCACTAGGATTTTCTTTAATTCACCCCTCCACTTT.

The genes are TRBV6-1 and TRBJ2-7; no definite D call. The germline V gene encodes CDR1 MNHNS and CDR2 SASEGT. Trimming left V 3 bases short and J 3 bases short, with 9 bases between. The CDR3 spans 13 residues. For the CDR3, the DNA is TGTGCCAGCAGTGAGACCGACATCTACGAGCAGTACTTC. Its protein product is CASSETDIYEQYF.

The gene calls are TRBV9 and TRBJ2-4; the match to TRBD2 covers 11 bases. Germline-derived CDR1 and CDR2 are SGDLS and YYNGEE. V was clipped by 4 bases and J by 6 bases; unmatched bases: 6. CDR3 size: 15 residues. The CDR3 DNA reads TGTGCCAGCAGCAAGACTAGCGGGGCTTCAAACATTCAGTACTTC. This sequence encodes CASSKTSGASNIQYF.

The V and J genes are TRBV7-3 and TRBJ2-1, with 7 nucleotides matching TRBD2. CDR1 is SGHTA, CDR2 FQGTGA, per germline. The CDR3 consists of 17 residues. J lost 8 bases, V lost 2 bases, and 15 bases had no gene match. The CDR3, as DNA: TGTGCCAGCAGCTTAGGTTCCCGGACTAGTGCTGGAGATGAGCAGTTCTTC. As protein: CASSLGSRTSAGDEQFF.

The chain carries TRBV6-5 and TRBJ2-3, with 7 bases fitting TRBD2. V was clipped by 11 bases and J by 3 bases; unmatched bases: 11. The CDR3 sequence is 14 residues long. Per germline, CDR1 MNHEY and CDR2 SVGAGI. CDR3 DNA: TGTGCCCAAGTGGGGGGGGATGATACAGATACGCAGTATTTT. It specifies CAQVGGDDTDTQYF.

V is TRBV6-5 and J is TRBJ2-5; D is ambiguous. Looked up from germline, CDR1 is MNHEY and CDR2 is SVGAGI. CDR3 length equals 13 residues. With 0 bases removed from V and 5 bases from J, the gap between germline ends came to 7 bases. The CDR3 loop is CASSYSRRETQYF. The CDR3 DNA reads as TGTGCCAGCAGTTACTCGAGGCGGGAGACCCAGTACTTC.